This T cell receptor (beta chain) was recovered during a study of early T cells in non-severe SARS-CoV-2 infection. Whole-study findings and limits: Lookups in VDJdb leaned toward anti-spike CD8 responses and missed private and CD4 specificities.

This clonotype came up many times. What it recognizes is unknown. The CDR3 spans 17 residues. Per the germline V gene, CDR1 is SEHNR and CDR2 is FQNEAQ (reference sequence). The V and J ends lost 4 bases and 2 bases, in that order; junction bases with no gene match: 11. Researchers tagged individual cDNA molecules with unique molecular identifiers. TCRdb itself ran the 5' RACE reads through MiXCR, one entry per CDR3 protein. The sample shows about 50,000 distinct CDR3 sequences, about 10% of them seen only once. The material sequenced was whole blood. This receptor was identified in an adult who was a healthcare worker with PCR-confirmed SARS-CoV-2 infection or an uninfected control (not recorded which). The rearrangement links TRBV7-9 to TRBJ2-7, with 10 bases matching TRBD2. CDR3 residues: CASSSRQGTSGAYEQYF. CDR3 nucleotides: TGTGCCAGCAGCTCAAGGCAGGGTACTAGCGGGGCCTACGAGCAGTACTTC.